These 28 T cell receptor beta chains originate from one sample sequenced in a study of chemoradiotherapy in HPV16-positive cancers. This table comes from immunoSEQ multiplex PCR, and its TCRdb copy is limited to in-frame clones, with some not included. Of 5,500 to 8,000 clones in the sample, roughly 80% are singletons; the top ten hold approximately 15%. This specimen was acquired from a patient who underwent chemoradiotherapy. These receptors all stem from a human donor with HPV-associated anogenital cancer.

The chain has TRBV18 and TRBJ2-3; D is ambiguous. Germline lookup yields CDR1 KGHSH and CDR2 LQKENI. V lost 4 bases and J lost 0, with 5 bases in between. The CDR3 has 13 amino acids. CDR3 nucleotides: TGTGCCAGCTCACTCACGAGCACAGATACGCAGTATTTT. It yields the protein CASSLTSTDTQYF.

The chain employs TRBV27 and TRBJ1-5; a possible D gene is TRBD1 (5 bases). V was trimmed by 5 bases and J by 3 bases, leaving 17 bases between them. Germline values: CDR1 MNHEY, CDR2 SMNVEV (reference sequence). CDR3 length equals 16 residues. The CDR3 sequence is CASSPLPQGFNQPQHF. The CDR3 DNA is TGTGCCAGCAGTCCCCTTCCCCAGGGTTTCAATCAGCCCCAGCATTTT.

The chain employs TRBV7-2 and TRBJ1-2; D is undetermined. CDR1 and CDR2 from the germline V gene are SGHTA and FQGNSA. This CDR3 region has 13 residues. Trimming took off 1 base at V and 3 bases at J, with 6 bases between the two ends. The CDR3 region is CASSLGRYYGYTF. The CDR3 region has the DNA TGTGCCAGCAGCTTAGGTCGGTACTATGGCTACACCTTC.

This chain connects TRBV5-8 to TRBJ1-6; D gene uncertain. The CDR3 runs to 14 residues. The V end was cut by 2 bases, the J end by 8 bases, with 11 bases between. The germline V gene encodes CDR1 SGHTS and CDR2 YDEGEE. The CDR3 coding sequence is TGTGCCAGCAGCTTTGGGAGCGGGGATTCACCCCTCCACTTT. Its translation: CASSFGSGDSPLHF.

The chain employs TRBV7-8 and TRBJ1-3, with 9 nucleotides matching TRBD1. CDR3 length: 16 residues. Losses at the gene ends were 5 bases for V and 1 base for J; bases not matched to a gene: 6. Looked up from germline, CDR1 is SGHVS and CDR2 is FQNEAQ. The CDR3 is CASSLDRGLSGNTIYF. CDR3 nucleotide sequence: TGTGCCAGCAGCCTGGACAGGGGCCTATCTGGAAACACCATATATTTT.

V and J are TRBV18 and TRBJ2-7, with D perhaps TRBD2 (5 bases). The CDR3 has 15 residues. The germline V gene has CDR1 KGHSH and CDR2 LQKENI. Trimming removed 2 bases from V and 0 bases from J, with 11 bases in between. The CDR3 DNA is TGTGCCAGCTCACCAACGGGGAAGGTCTCCTACGAGCAGTACTTC. Its translation is CASSPTGKVSYEQYF.

This chain links TRBV6-1 with TRBJ1-1; TRBD1 might be the D (5 bases). This CDR3 region has 14 residues. Per germline, CDR1 MNHNS and CDR2 SASEGT. Trimming removed 7 bases from V and 0 bases from J, with 12 bases in between. The CDR3 here is CASTRVIMNTEAFF. The CDR3 nucleotides read TGTGCCAGCACCAGGGTGATCATGAACACTGAAGCTTTCTTT.

The table lists this clone with a few counts. This CDR3 reads CASSYVNSPLHF. The CDR3 DNA sequence: TGTGCCAGCAGTTACGTGAATTCACCCCTCCACTTT. J is TRBJ1-6 and V is TRBV6-5; no definite D call. Trimming took 2 bases from V and 7 from J, leaving 3 bases between them. CDR3 length: 12 amino acids. From germline, CDR1 is MNHEY and CDR2 SVGAGI.

The V gene is TRBV19, the J gene TRBJ1-6, with D uncertain. CDR3 size: 13 residues. CDR1 is LNHDA and CDR2 is SQIVND in the germline V gene (reference sequence). V was trimmed by 5 bases and J by 9 bases, leaving 11 bases between them. For the CDR3, the DNA is TGTGCCAGTAGTCCAGATCGTAGTTCACCCCTCCACTTT. The encoded protein is CASSPDRSSPLHF.

This clone was recorded a few times. CDR3 residues: CASFDRGHGYTF. The CDR3 DNA sequence: TGTGCCAGCTTTGACAGGGGGCATGGCTACACCTTC. This sequence joins TRBV9 and TRBJ1-2; 10 positions agree with TRBD1. Losses at the gene ends were 7 bases for V and 6 bases for J; bases not matched to a gene: 3. This CDR3 is 12 amino acids long. CDR1 is SGDLS, CDR2 YYNGEE, per germline.

This rearrangement joins TRBV19 to TRBJ1-5, with D possibly TRBD1 on 6 matching bases. V was cut by 4 bases and J by 6 bases, with 13 bases left in between. Germline V gives CDR1 LNHDA, CDR2 SQIVND (reference sequence). The CDR3 extends over 14 amino acids. As DNA, the CDR3 is TGTGCCAGTAGTAGGCGAGGGGGGGGTCAGCCCCAGCATTTT. Protein: CASSRRGGGQPQHF.

This clone was observed once. The CDR3 DNA is TGTGCCAGCAGGGGGACAGGGGGGATCACTGAAGCTTTCTTT. This sequence encodes CASRGTGGITEAFF. This rearrangement joins TRBV28 to TRBJ1-1, with 11 nucleotides matching TRBD1. CDR3 length equals 14 residues. Trimming removed 6 bases from V and 4 bases from J; junction bases left unmatched: 4. Germline V CDR1 and CDR2: MDHEN, SYDVKM.

The chain combines TRBV19 with TRBJ2-3; D may be TRBD2 (6 bases). CDR1 LNHDA and CDR2 SQIVND come from the germline V gene (reference sequence). Trimming shortened V by 11 bases and J by 5 bases, and 14 bases separated the two germline ends. The CDR3 length is 12 residues. As DNA, the CDR3 is TGTGCCGCTCCACCGGAGGGAGATACGCAGTATTTT. Its translation is CAAPPEGDTQYF.

V usage is TRBV6-1 and J usage is TRBJ1-1; D ambiguous. The CDR3 loop spans 15 amino acids. The V gene's germline CDR1 is MNHNS and CDR2 SASEGT. Trimming stripped 5 bases from V and 0 bases from J, with 13 bases between. The CDR3 sequence: CASSLAPRLNTEAFF. The CDR3, as DNA: TGTGCCAGCAGTTTGGCCCCCAGGTTGAACACTGAAGCTTTCTTT.

The chain employs TRBV18 and TRBJ1-1, with D unclear. CDR3 length: 14 amino acids. The germline V and J ends were trimmed by 0 bases and 0 bases, with 5 bases remaining between them. Germline V lookup: CDR1 KGHSH, CDR2 LQKENI. CDR3 bases: TGTGCCAGCTCACCACCGTCGGTGAACACTGAAGCTTTCTTT. Translated, it gives CASSPPSVNTEAFF.

CDR3 in amino acids: CASSPARSGGGGELFF. CDR3 bases: TGTGCCAGCAGCCCAGCTCGGAGCGGGGGCGGCGGGGAGCTGTTTTTT. V gene TRBV5-4 combines with J gene TRBJ2-2; 8 nucleotides agree with TRBD2. From germline, CDR1 is SGHNT and CDR2 YYREEE (reference sequence). CDR3 length: 16 amino acids. J lost 7 bases, V lost 4 bases, and 12 bases had no gene match.

The V call is TRBV29-1, the J call TRBJ1-1; a possible D gene is TRBD1 (5 bases). V shed 3 bases and J shed 0 bases, with 8 bases lying between them. Germline V gene lookup returns CDR1 SQVTM and CDR2 ANQGSEA. There are 13 residues in the CDR3. CDR3 DNA: TGCAGCGTTGATGGCAGGGTGAACACTGAAGCTTTCTTT. It yields the protein CSVDGRVNTEAFF.

This clone was recorded a few times. V gene TRBV28 combines with J gene TRBJ2-7, with D possibly being TRBD2 (5 bases). CDR3 length equals 14 residues. Germline CDR1 is MDHEN and CDR2 is SYDVKM. The germline V and J ends were trimmed by 4 bases and 6 bases, with 16 bases remaining between them. The CDR3 reads CASSSGREWSEQYF. The CDR3 coding sequence is TGTGCCAGCAGTTCCGGACGGGAATGGAGCGAGCAGTACTTC.

Here the CDR3 reads CASSSPGRNEQYF. CDR3 nucleotide sequence: TGTGCCAGCAGCTCCCCTGGTAGGAACGAGCAGTACTTC. The chain joins TRBV11-3 to TRBJ2-7; D not resolved. Germline CDR1 and CDR2: SGHNT and YENEEA. This CDR3 comprises 13 residues. V lost 4 bases and J 5 bases, leaving 12 bases between the germline ends.

The chain combines TRBV30 with TRBJ1-2; unclear D gene. The CDR3 is 14 amino acids. Per the germline V gene, CDR1 is GTSNPN and CDR2 is SVGIG (reference sequence). V shed 1 base and J shed 4 bases, with 13 bases lying between them. CDR3 nucleotides: TGTGCCTGGAGTGAGCGTCATTTGGGCTATGGCTACACCTTC. Translating gives CAWSERHLGYGYTF.

The chain has TRBV30 and TRBJ1-1, with no clear D. Trimming removed 0 bases at V and 0 bases at J, with 8 bases between. The germline V gene encodes CDR1 GTSNPN and CDR2 SVGIG (reference sequence). The length of the CDR3 is 14 residues. The CDR3: CAWSVAELNTEAFF. In nucleotides, the CDR3 is TGTGCCTGGAGTGTAGCAGAATTGAACACTGAAGCTTTCTTT.

CDR3 in amino acids: CASSRNSGNEKLFF. The CDR3 bases are TGTGCCAGCAGCAGGAACAGTGGGAATGAAAAACTGTTTTTT. V is TRBV4-2 and J is TRBJ1-4; D is undetermined. Trimming stripped 5 bases from V and 5 bases from J, with 12 bases between. Germline loops: CDR1 LGHNA, CDR2 YNFKEQ. The CDR3 is 14 amino acids.

J is TRBJ2-5 and V is TRBV7-6; D remains unclear. Judging by the DNA end, TRBJ2-7 fits better; the J call may be wrong. The CDR3 extends over 13 amino acids. CDR1 and CDR2 from the germline V gene are SGHVS and FNYEAQ. The CDR3 bases are TGTGCCAGCAGCTTAGCCAGAGCCTACGAGCAGTACTTC. Its protein product is CASSLARAYEQYF.

V and J are TRBV23-1 and TRBJ2-7; 7 bases agree with TRBD1. TRBV23-1 is an open reading frame whose function is uncertain. CDR3 size: 15 residues. The junction had 10 bases not matched to a gene; V was cut back by 3 bases and J by 5 bases. CDR3 amino acids: CASSQTPTGCHEQYF. CDR3 sequence (DNA): TGCGCCAGCAGTCAGACCCCGACAGGGTGCCACGAGCAGTACTTC.

This clone was counted between two and nine times. The V gene is TRBV2, the J gene TRBJ1-2, with D uncertain. The CDR3 extends over 11 amino acids. Germline CDR1 is SNHLY and CDR2 is FYNNEI. Trimming removed 1 base at V and 3 bases at J, with 0 bases between. CDR3 sequence reads: CASSEDYGYTF. The CDR3 DNA sequence: TGTGCCAGCAGTGAAGACTATGGCTACACCTTC.

The chain is built from TRBV9 and TRBJ2-1; the D gene is possibly TRBD2 (5 bases). V was cut by 0 bases and J by 7 bases, with 14 bases left in between. Germline CDR1 reads SGDLS; CDR2 reads YYNGEE. This CDR3 contains 15 residues. The CDR3 bases are TGTGCCAGCAGCGTAGGGGGAACTAGACTTAATGAGCAGTTCTTC. As protein: CASSVGGTRLNEQFF. The full variable domain, its missing parts supplied by reference TRBV9 and TRBJ2-1, is DSGVTQTPKHLITATGQRVTLRCSPRSGDLSVYWYQQSLDQGLQFLIQYYNGEERAKGNILERFSAQQFPDLHSELNLSSLELGDSALYFCASSVGGTRLNEQFFGPGTRLTVL.

The chain employs TRBV6-5 and TRBJ1-6, with a tentative D call TRBD1 (6 bases). The CDR3 has 12 residues. V dropped 10 bases and J dropped 8 bases, with 12 bases sitting between them. CDR1 is MNHEY and CDR2 is SVGAGI in the germline V gene. CDR3 nucleotide sequence: TGTGCCACCCGCGGGGGCGATTCACCCCTCCACTTT. This gives the protein CATRGGDSPLHF.

The chain is built from TRBV10-3 and TRBJ1-6; D gene ambiguous. The CDR3 contains 17 residues. Trimming took 0 bases from V and 10 from J, leaving 19 bases between them. Germline V lookup: CDR1 ENHRY, CDR2 SYGVKD. CDR3 loop: CAISESGKLTGGSPLHF. The CDR3 nucleotides read TGTGCCATCAGTGAGTCTGGTAAGCTAACTGGTGGATCACCCCTCCACTTT.